A few counts support the clone carrying this TCR beta chain. No antigen is known for it. This sample was taken from a study of T cells in narcolepsy. Findings and caveats of the study: Blood of same and different patients, but not healthy controls, reportedly held recurring autoreactive clonotypes.

The table came from immunoSEQ multiplex PCR; TCRdb's copy has only in-frame clones and leaves some out. The data show more than 30,000 clones, 80% to 85% seen once. Looked up from germline, CDR1 is LNHDA and CDR2 is SQIVND (reference sequence). This CDR3 has 14 residues. Germline trimming cut 7 bases from V and 3 bases from J; bases unmatched to any gene: 5. V usage is TRBV19 and J usage is TRBJ1-4; the match to TRBD1 covers 7 bases. This receptor was obtained from a human donor in good health. Sequenced input: memory (CD45RA-) CD4+ T cells from blood. The CDR3 DNA is TGTGCCAGTACCTTGACAGGGTCTAATGAAAAACTGTTTTTT. Translated, it gives CASTLTGSNEKLFF.